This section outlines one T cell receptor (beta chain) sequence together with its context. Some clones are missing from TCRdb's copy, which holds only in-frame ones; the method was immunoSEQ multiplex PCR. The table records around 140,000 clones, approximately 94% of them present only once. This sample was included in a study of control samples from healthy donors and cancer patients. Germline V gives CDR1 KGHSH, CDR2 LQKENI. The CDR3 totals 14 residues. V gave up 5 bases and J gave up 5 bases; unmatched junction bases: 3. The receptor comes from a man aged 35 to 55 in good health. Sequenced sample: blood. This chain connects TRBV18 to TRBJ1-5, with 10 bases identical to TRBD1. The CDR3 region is CASSSDRGHQPQHF. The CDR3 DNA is TGTGCCAGCTCATCCGACAGGGGGCATCAGCCCCAGCATTTT.